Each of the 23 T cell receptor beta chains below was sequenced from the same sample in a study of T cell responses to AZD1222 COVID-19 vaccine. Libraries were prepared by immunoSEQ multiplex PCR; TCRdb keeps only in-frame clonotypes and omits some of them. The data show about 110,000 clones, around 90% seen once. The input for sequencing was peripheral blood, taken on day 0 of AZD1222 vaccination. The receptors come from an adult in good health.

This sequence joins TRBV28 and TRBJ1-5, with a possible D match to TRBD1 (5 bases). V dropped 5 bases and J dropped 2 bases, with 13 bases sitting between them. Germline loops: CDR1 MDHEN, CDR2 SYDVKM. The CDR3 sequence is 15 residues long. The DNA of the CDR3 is TGTGCCAGCAGTCCCGACGGCAGGGGCAATCAGCCCCAGCATTTT. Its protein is CASSPDGRGNQPQHF.

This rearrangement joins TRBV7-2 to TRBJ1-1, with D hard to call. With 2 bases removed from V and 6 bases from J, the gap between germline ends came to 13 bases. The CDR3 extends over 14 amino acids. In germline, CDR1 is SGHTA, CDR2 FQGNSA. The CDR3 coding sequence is TGTGCCAGCAGCTTACGTGTGCAAATGGCTGAAGCTTTCTTT. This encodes CASSLRVQMAEAFF.

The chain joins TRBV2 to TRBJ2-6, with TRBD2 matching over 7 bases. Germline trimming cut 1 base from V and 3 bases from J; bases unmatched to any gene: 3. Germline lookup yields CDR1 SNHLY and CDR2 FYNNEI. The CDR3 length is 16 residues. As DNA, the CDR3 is TGTGCCAGCAGTGAAGAAAGGGACTATGGGGCCAACGTCCTGACTTTC. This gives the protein CASSEERDYGANVLTF.

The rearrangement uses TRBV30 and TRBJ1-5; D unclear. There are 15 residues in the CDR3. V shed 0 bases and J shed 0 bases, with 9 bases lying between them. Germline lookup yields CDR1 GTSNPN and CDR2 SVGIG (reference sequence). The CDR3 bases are TGTGCCTGGAGTGTTATGGGAACTAGCAATCAGCCCCAGCATTTT. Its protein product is CAWSVMGTSNQPQHF. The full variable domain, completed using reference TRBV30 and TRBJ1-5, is SQTIHQWPATLVQPVGSPLSLECTVEGTSNPNLYWYRQAAGRGLQLLFYSVGIGQISSEVPQNLSASRPQDRQFILSSKKLLLSDSGFYLCAWSVMGTSNQPQHFGDGTRLSIL.

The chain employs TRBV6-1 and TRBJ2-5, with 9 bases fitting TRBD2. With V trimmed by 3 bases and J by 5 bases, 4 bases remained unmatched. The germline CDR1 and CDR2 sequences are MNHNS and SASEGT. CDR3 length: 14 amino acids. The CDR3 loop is CASSEGLAVETQYF. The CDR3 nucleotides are TGTGCCAGCAGTGAGGGACTAGCTGTGGAGACCCAGTACTTC.

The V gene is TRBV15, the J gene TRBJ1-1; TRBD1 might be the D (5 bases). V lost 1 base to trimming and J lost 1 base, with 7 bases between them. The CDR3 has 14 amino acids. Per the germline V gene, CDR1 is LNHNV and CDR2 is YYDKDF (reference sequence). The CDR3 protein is CATSRGGTNTEAFF. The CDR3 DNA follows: TGTGCCACCAGCAGAGGGGGGACGAACACTGAAGCTTTCTTT.

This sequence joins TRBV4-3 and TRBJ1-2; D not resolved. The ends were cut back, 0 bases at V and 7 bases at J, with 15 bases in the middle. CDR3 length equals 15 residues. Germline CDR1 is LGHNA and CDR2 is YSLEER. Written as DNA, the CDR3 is TGCGCCAGCAGCCAAGATGTCAGCCGGGCTCGTGGCTACACCTTC. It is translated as CASSQDVSRARGYTF.

The CDR3 protein is CAWSVGLGVAEQYF. The CDR3 DNA is TGTGCCTGGAGTGTAGGCCTGGGAGTTGCCGAGCAGTACTTC. The rearrangement links TRBV30 to TRBJ2-7; D is possibly TRBD2 (5 bases). The CDR3 covers 14 residues. With 0 bases removed from V and 6 bases from J, the gap between germline ends came to 15 bases. In germline, CDR1 is GTSNPN, CDR2 SVGIG (reference sequence).

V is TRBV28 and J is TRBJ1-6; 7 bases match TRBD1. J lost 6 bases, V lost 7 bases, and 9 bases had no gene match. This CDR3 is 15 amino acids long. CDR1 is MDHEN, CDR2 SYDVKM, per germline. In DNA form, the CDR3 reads TGTGCCAGCACCAACCCAGGGGGTTTTAATTCACCCCTCCACTTT. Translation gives CASTNPGGFNSPLHF. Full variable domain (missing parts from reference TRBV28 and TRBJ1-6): DVKVTQSSRYLVKRTGEKVFLECVQDMDHENMFWYRQDPGLGLRLIYFSYDVKMKEKGDIPEGYSVSREKKERFSLILESASTNQTSMYLCASTNPGGFNSPLHFGNGTRLTVT.

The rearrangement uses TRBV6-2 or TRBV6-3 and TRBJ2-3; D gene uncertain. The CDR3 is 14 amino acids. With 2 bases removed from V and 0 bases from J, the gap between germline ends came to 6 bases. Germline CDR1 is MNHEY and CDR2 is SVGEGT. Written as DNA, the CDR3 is TGTGCCAGCAGTTACCGGGTCAGCACAGATACGCAGTATTTT. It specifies CASSYRVSTDTQYF.

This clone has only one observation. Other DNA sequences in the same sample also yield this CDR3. In DNA, the CDR3 is TGTGCCTGGAGTGTTAGCCGCAATCAGCCCCAGCATTTT. Amino acid sequence: CAWSVSRNQPQHF. The chain is built from TRBV30 and TRBJ1-5; D ambiguous. Germline V CDR1 and CDR2: GTSNPN, SVGIG (reference sequence). This CDR3 is built from 13 residues. Trimming shortened V by 0 bases and J by 2 bases, and 5 bases separated the two germline ends.

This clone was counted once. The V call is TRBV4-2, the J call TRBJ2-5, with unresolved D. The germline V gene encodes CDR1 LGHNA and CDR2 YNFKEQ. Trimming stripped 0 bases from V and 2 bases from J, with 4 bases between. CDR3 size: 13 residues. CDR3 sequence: CASSQDTQETQYF. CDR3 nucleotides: TGTGCCAGCAGCCAAGACACACAAGAGACCCAGTACTTC.

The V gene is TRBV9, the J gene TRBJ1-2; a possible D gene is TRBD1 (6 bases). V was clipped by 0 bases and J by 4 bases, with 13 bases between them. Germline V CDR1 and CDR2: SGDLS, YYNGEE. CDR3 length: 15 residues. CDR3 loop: CASSVGRGGSYGYTF. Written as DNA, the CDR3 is TGTGCCAGCAGCGTAGGCAGAGGGGGGAGCTATGGCTACACCTTC.

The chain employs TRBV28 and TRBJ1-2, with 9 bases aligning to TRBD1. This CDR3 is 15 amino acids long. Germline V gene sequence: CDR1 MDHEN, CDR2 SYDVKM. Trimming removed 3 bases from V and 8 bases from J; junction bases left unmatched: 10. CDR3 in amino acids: CASSLLGQGYRGYTF. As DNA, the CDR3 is TGTGCCAGCAGTTTGTTGGGACAGGGTTATAGAGGCTACACCTTC.

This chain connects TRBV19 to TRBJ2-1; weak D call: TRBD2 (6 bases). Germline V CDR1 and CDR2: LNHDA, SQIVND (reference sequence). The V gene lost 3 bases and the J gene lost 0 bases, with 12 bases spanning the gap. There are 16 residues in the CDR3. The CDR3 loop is CASSITAGSSYNEQFF. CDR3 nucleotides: TGTGCCAGTAGTATTACGGCCGGGAGCTCCTACAATGAGCAGTTCTTC.

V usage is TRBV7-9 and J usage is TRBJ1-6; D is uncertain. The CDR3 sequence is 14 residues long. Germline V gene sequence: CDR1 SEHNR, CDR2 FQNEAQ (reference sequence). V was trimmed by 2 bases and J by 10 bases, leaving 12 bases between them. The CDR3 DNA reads TGTGCCAGCAGCTTATCCCCGCAAGAATCACCCCTCCACTTT. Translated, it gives CASSLSPQESPLHF. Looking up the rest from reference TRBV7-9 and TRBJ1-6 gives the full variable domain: DTGVSQNPRHKITKRGQNVTFRCDPISEHNRLYWYRQTLGQGPEFLTYFQNEAQLEKSRLLSDRFSAERPKGSFSTLEIQRTEQGDSAMYLCASSLSPQESPLHFGNGTRLTVT.

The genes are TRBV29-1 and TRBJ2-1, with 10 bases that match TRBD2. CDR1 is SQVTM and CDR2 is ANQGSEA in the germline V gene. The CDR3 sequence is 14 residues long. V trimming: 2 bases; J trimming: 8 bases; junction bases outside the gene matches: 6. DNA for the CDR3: TGCAGCGTTGAACGAGCGGGAGGGCCGGATGAGCAGTTCTTC. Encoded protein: CSVERAGGPDEQFF.

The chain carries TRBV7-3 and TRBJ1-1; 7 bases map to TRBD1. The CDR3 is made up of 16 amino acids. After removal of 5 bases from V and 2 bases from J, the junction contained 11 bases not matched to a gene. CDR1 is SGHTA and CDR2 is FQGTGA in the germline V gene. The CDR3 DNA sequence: TGTGCCAGCAGCCCAACCGGGACAGCGGGAAACACTGAAGCTTTCTTT. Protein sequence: CASSPTGTAGNTEAFF.

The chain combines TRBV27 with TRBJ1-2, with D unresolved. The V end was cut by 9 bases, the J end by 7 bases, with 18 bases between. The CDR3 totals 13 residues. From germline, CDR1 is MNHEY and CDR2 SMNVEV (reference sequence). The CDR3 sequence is CASAGKLLGGYTF. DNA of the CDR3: TGTGCCAGTGCAGGAAAACTTTTGGGTGGCTACACCTTC.

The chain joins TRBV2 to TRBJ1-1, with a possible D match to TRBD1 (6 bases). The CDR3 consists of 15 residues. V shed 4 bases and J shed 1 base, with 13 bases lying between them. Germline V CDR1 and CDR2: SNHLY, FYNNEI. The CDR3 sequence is CASSGARGENTEAFF. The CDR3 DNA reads TGTGCCAGCAGTGGGGCCAGGGGCGAGAACACTGAAGCTTTCTTT.

The CDR3, as DNA: TGTGCCAGCAGTTACTCGAGTCGGACAGGTGAAGCTTTCTTT. Translated: CASSYSSRTGEAFF. The chain joins TRBV6-5 to TRBJ1-1, with TRBD1 matching over 7 bases. V dropped 0 bases and J dropped 7; count of bases not matched to a gene: 5. The germline V gene encodes CDR1 MNHEY and CDR2 SVGAGI. The CDR3 consists of 14 residues.

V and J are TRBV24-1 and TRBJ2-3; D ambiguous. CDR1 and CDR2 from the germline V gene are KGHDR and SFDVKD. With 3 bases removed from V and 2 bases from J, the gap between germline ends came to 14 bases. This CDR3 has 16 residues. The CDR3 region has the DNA TGTGCCACCAGTGATCCGGGCGAAAGGGACACAGATACGCAGTATTTT. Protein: CATSDPGERDTDTQYF.

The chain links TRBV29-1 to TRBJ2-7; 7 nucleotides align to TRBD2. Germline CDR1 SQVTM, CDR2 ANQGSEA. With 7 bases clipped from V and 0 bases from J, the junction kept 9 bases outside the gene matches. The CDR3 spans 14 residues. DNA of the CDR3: TGCAGCGCACTACTAGCGTTTAGCTCCTACGAGCAGTACTTC. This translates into CSALLAFSSYEQYF.